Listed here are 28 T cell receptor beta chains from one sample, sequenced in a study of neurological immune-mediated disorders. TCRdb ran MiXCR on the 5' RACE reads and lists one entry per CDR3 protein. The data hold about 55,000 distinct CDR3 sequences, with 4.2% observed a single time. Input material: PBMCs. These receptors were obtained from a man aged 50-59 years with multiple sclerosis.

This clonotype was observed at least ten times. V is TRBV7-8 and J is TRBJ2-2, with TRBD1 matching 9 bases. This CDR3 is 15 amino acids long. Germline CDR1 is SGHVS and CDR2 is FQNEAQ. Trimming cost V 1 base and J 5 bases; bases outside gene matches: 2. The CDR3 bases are TGTGCCAGCAGCTTAGGGACAGGGGTTACCGGGGAGCTGTTTTTT. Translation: CASSLGTGVTGELFF.

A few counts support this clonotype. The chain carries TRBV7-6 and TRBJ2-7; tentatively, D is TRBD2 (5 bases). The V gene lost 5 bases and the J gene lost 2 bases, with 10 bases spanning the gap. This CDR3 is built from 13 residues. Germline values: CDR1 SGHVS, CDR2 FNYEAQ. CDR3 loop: CASSVGAAYEQYF. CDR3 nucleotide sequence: TGTGCCAGCAGCGTGGGAGCGGCCTACGAGCAGTACTTC.

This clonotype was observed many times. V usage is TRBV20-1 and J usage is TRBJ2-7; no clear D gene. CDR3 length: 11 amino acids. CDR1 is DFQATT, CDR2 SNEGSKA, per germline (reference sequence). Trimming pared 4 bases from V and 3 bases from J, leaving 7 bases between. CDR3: CSAILNYEQYF. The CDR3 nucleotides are TGCAGTGCTATACTGAACTACGAGCAGTACTTC.

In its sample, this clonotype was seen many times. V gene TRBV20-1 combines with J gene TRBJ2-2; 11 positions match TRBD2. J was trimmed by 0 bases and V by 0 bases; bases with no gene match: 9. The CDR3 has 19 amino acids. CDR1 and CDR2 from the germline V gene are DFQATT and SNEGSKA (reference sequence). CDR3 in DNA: TGCAGTGCTAGAGATCCAGGGACTAGCGGCTTCGCGAACACCGGGGAGCTGTTTTTT. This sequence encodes CSARDPGTSGFANTGELFF.

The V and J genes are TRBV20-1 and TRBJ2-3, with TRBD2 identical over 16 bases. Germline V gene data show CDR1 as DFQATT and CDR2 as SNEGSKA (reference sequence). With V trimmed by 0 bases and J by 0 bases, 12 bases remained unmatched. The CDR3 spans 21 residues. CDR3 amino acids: CSARDLPGTSGRAFSTDTQYF. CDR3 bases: TGCAGTGCTAGAGATCTCCCCGGGACTAGCGGGAGGGCTTTCAGCACAGATACGCAGTATTTT.

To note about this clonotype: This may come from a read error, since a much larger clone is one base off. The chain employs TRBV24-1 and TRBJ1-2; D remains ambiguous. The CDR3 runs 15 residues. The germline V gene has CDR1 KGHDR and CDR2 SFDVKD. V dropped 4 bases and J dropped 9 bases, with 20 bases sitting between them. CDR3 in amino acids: CATSDSPDSSESYTF. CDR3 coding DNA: TGTGCCACCAGTGACTCTCCGGACTCCTCGGAAAGCTACACCTTC.

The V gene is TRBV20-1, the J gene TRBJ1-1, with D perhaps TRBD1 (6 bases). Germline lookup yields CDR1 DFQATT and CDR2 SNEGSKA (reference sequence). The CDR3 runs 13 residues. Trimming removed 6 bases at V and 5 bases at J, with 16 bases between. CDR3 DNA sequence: TGCAGTGCCAAGGACAGCGCGGGGACTGAAGCTTTCTTT. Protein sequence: CSAKDSAGTEAFF.

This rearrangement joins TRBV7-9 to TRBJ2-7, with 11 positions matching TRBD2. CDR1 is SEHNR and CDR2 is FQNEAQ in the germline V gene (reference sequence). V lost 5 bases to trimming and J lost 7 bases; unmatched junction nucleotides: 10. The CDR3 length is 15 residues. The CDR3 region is CASSAYSGREVEQYF. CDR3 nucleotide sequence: TGTGCCAGCAGCGCCTATAGCGGGAGGGAGGTAGAGCAGTACTTC.

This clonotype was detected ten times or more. CDR3 sequence reads: CASSSQRGYEQYF. CDR3 coding DNA: TGTGCCAGCAGCTCCCAGAGAGGGTACGAGCAGTACTTC. The chain couples TRBV7-6 to TRBJ2-7, with a tentative D call TRBD2 (5 bases). The CDR3 consists of 13 residues. Trimming left V 4 bases short and J 4 bases short, with 11 bases between. Germline assignment: CDR1 SGHVS and CDR2 FNYEAQ.

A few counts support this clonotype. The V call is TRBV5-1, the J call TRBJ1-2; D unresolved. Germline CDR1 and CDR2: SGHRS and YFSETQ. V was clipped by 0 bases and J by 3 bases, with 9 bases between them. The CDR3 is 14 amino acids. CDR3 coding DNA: TGCGCCAGCAGCTTGGGGGAAAGGGACTATGGCTACACCTTC. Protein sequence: CASSLGERDYGYTF.

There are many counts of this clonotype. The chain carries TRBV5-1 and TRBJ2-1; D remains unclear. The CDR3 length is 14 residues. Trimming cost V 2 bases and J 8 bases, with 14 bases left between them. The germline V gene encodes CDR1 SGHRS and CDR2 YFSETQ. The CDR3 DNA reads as TGCGCCAGCAGCTTTGGGCCAGGATATGATGAGCAGTTCTTC. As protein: CASSFGPGYDEQFF.

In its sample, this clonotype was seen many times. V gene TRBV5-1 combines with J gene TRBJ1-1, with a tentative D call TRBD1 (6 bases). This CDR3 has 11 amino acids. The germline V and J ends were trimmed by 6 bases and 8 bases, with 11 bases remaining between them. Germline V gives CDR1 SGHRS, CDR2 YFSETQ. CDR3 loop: CASTSGQEAFF. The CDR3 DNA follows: TGCGCCAGCACCTCCGGACAGGAAGCTTTCTTT.

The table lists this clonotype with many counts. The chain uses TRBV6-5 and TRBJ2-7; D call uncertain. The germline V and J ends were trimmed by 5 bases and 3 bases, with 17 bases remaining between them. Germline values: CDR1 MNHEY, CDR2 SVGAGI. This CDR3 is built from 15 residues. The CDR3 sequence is CASSPYGSRSYEQYF. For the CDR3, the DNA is TGTGCCAGCAGTCCATATGGGTCTCGAAGCTACGAGCAGTACTTC.

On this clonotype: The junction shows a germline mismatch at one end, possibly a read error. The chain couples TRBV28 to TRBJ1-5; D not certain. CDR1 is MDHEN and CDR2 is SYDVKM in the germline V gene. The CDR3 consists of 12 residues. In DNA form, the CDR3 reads TGTGCCAGCAGTTTATTCAATCAGCCCCAGAATTTT. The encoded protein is CASSLFNQPQNF. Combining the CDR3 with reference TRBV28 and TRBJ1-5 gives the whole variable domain DVKVTQSSRYLVKRTGEKVFLECVQDMDHENMFWYRQDPGLGLRLIYFSYDVKMKEKGDIPEGYSVSREKKERFSLILESASTNQTSMYLCASSLFNQPQNFGDGTRLSIL.

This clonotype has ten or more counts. The CDR3 spells CASSFGGWTSTDTQYF. CDR3 nucleotide sequence: TGCGCCAGCAGCTTCGGAGGGTGGACTAGCACAGATACGCAGTATTTT. The rearrangement uses TRBV5-1 and TRBJ2-3; possible D gene TRBD2, 6 bases. Germline lookup yields CDR1 SGHRS and CDR2 YFSETQ. V lost 2 bases and J lost 0, with 13 bases in between. The CDR3 extends over 16 amino acids.

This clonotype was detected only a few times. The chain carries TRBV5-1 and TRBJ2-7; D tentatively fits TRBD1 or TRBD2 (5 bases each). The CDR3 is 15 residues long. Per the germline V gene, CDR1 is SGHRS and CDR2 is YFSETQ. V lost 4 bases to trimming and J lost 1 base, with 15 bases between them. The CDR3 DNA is TGCGCCAGCAGCCCCTCCGGGACCGCTTCCTACGAGCAGTACTTC. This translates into CASSPSGTASYEQYF.

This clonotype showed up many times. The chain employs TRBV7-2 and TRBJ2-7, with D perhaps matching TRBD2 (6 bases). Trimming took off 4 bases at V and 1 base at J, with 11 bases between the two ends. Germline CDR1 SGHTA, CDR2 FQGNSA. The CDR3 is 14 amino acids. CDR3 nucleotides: TGTGCCAGCAGCTCCCGGGCGGGGTCCTACGAGCAGTACTTC. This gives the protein CASSSRAGSYEQYF.

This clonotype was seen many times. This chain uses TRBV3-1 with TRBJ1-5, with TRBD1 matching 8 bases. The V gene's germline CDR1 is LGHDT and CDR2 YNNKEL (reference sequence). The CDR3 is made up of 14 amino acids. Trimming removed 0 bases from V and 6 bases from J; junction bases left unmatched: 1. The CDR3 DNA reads TGTGCCAGCAGCCAAGACAGGGGGCGTCAGCCCCAGCATTTT. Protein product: CASSQDRGRQPQHF.

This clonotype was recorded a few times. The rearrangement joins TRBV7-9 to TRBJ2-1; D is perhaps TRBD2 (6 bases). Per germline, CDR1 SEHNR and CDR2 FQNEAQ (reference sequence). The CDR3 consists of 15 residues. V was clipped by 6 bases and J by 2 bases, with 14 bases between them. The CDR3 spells CASRNTTRTYNEQFF. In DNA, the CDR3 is TGTGCCAGCAGGAATACGACTAGAACCTACAATGAGCAGTTCTTC. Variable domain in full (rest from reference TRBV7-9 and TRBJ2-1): DTGVSQNPRHKITKRGQNVTFRCDPISEHNRLYWYRQTLGQGPEFLTYFQNEAQLEKSRLLSDRFSAERPKGSFSTLEIQRTEQGDSAMYLCASRNTTRTYNEQFFGPGTRLTVL.

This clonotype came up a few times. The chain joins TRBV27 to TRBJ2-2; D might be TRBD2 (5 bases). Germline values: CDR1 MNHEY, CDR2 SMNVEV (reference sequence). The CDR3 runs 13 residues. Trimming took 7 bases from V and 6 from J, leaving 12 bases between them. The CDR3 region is CASMKLGPGELFF. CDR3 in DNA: TGTGCCAGCATGAAACTAGGCCCCGGGGAGCTGTTTTTT.

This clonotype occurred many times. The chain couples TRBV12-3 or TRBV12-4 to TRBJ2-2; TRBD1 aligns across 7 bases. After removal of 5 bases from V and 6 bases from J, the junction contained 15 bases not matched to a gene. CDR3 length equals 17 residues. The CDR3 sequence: CASSPGKGALGAGELFF. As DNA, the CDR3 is TGTGCCAGCAGTCCTGGAAAGGGGGCTTTGGGGGCCGGGGAGCTGTTTTTT.

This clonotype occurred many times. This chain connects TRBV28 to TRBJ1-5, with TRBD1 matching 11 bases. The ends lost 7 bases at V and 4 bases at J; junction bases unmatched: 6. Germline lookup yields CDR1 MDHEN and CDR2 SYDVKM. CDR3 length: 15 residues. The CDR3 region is CASKRTGGANQPQHF. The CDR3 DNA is TGTGCCAGCAAAAGGACAGGGGGCGCGAATCAGCCCCAGCATTTT.

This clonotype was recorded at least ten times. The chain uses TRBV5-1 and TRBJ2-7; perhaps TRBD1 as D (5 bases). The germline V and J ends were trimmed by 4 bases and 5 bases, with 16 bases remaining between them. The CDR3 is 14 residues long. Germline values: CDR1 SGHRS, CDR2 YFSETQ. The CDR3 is CASSPLREVDEQYF. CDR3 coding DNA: TGCGCCAGCAGCCCTCTCAGGGAAGTGGACGAGCAGTACTTC.

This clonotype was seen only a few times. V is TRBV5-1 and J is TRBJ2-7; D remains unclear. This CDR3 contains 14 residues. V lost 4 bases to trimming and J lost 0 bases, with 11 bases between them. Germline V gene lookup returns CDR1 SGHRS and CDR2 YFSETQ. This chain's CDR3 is CASSIQSSSYEQYF. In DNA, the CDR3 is TGCGCCAGCAGCATACAGTCGAGCTCCTACGAGCAGTACTTC.

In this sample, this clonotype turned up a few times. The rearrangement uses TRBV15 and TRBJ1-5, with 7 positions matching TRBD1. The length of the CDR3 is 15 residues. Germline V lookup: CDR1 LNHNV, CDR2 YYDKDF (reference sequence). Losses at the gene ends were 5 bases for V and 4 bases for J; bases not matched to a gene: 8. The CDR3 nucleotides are TGTGCCACCAGCGAGACAGGGTCAACTAATCAGCCCCAGCATTTT. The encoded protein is CATSETGSTNQPQHF. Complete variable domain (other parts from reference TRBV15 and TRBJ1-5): DAMVIQNPRYQVTQFGKPVTLSCSQTLNHNVMYWYQQKSSQAPKLLFHYYDKDFNNEADTPDNFQSRRPNTSFCFLDIRSPGLGDTAMYLCATSETGSTNQPQHFGDGTRLSIL.

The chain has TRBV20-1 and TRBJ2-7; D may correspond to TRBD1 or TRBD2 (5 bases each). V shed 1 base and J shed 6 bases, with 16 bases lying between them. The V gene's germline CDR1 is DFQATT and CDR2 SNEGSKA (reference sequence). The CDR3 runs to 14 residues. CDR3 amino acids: CSARGTFPGSEQYF. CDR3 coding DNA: TGCAGTGCTAGAGGGACCTTCCCAGGGAGCGAGCAGTACTTC.

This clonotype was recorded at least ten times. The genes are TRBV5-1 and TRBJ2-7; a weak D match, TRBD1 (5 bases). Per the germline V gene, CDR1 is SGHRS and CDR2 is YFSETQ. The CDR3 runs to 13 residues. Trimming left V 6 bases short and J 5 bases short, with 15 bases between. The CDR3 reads CASTSGVGDEQYF. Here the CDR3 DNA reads TGCGCCAGCACGAGTGGGGTAGGGGACGAGCAGTACTTC.

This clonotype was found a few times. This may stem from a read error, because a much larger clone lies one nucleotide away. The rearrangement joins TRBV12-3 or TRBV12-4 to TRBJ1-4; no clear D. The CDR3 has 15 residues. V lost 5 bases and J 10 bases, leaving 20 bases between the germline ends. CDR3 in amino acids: CASSDRSGKVGKLFF. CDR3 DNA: TGTGCCAGCAGTGACCGTTCGGGGAAAGTTGGAAAACTGTTTTTT.